This passage covers 8 T cell receptor beta chains from one sample sequenced in a study of glioma-infiltrating T cells. The iRepertoire nested amplicon-rescue multiplex PCR amplified TCR alpha and beta CDR3s from RNA. MiXCR was run by TCRdb on the multiplex PCR reads, yielding one entry per CDR3 protein. The sample records about 140,000 distinct CDR3 sequences, about 39% being singletons. The sequencing sample was made of glioma tissue, nonneoplastic brain tissue, or PBMCs (not recorded which). These receptors were collected from a human donor with low-grade glioma or glioblastoma, undergoing nonglioma brain surgery, or in good health (not recorded which).

This clonotype was seen just once. The rearrangement links TRBV11-2 to TRBJ1-2; no firm D call. Germline lookup yields CDR1 SGHAT and CDR2 FQNNGV. Trimming shortened V by 5 bases and J by 14 bases, and 18 bases separated the two germline ends. This CDR3 comprises 12 residues. This CDR3 is CASSMSHSDPTF. The CDR3 DNA follows: TGTGCCAGCAGCATGAGTCATAGTGACCCAACCTTC.

The rearrangement uses TRBV6-1 and TRBJ1-5, with D possibly TRBD1 on 5 matching bases. There are 13 residues in the CDR3. The germline gives CDR1 MNHNS, CDR2 SASEGT. Trimming removed 3 bases from V and 5 bases from J, with 8 bases in between. CDR3 loop: CASSEEGDQPQHF. CDR3 DNA sequence: TGTGCCAGCAGTGAGGAAGGGGATCAGCCCCAGCATTTT.

The chain links TRBV7-9 to TRBJ2-5; possibly TRBD2 for D (5 bases). The CDR3 sequence is 15 residues long. From germline, CDR1 is SEHNR and CDR2 FQNEAQ (reference sequence). Between the trimmed V and J ends, which lost 2 bases and 3 bases, there was a span of 13 bases. The CDR3 region is CASSLSRTYKETQYF. The CDR3 DNA reads TGTGCCAGCAGCTTAAGTAGGACTTACAAAGAGACCCAGTACTTC.

This clonotype was seen a few times. The chain is built from TRBV10-3 and TRBJ1-1; D is undetermined. Between the trimmed V and J ends, which lost 3 bases and 8 bases, there was a span of 13 bases. This CDR3 contains 13 residues. Germline V gene sequence: CDR1 ENHRY, CDR2 SYGVKD. In nucleotides, the CDR3 is TGTGCCATCAGTGAAGAGGGCCGCCGGGAAGCTTTCTTT. Its translation: CAISEEGRREAFF.

This clonotype was counted between two and nine times. The chain couples TRBV4-1 to TRBJ1-2; D is possibly TRBD1 (5 bases). Trimming shortened V by 4 bases and J by 8 bases, and 17 bases separated the two germline ends. In germline, CDR1 is MGHRA, CDR2 YSYEKL. The CDR3 covers 14 residues. In nucleotides, the CDR3 is TGCGCCAGCAGCCCCGGGGGAGGGGCTGGGGGCTACACCTTC. Amino acid sequence: CASSPGGGAGGYTF.

This clonotype was picked up a small number of times. The chain employs TRBV30 and TRBJ2-1, with a weak D call TRBD2 (6 bases). This CDR3 is 12 amino acids long. Germline V CDR1 and CDR2: GTSNPN, SVGIG (reference sequence). Trimming left V 5 bases short and J 7 bases short, with 12 bases between. Written as DNA, the CDR3 is TGTGCCTGGGACCTCGGGGGTAATGAGCAGTTCTTC. This translates into CAWDLGGNEQFF. Together with reference TRBV30 and TRBJ2-1, the CDR3 gives the full variable domain: SQTIHQWPATLVQPVGSPLSLECTVEGTSNPNLYWYRQAAGRGLQLLFYSVGIGQISSEVPQNLSASRPQDRQFILSSKKLLLSDSGFYLCAWDLGGNEQFFGPGTRLTVL.

V usage is TRBV20-1 and J usage is TRBJ2-1; TRBD2 agrees at 10 bases. The CDR3 has 12 amino acids. The trim removed 4 bases at V and 9 bases at J, leaving 3 bases unmatched. Germline CDR1 DFQATT, CDR2 SNEGSKA (reference sequence). The CDR3 spells CSAKRTSGEQFF. CDR3 bases: TGCAGTGCTAAAAGGACTAGCGGTGAGCAGTTCTTC.

The chain has TRBV29-1 and TRBJ2-7; 9 nucleotides agree with TRBD2. The germline V gene encodes CDR1 SQVTM and CDR2 ANQGSEA. V shed 6 bases and J 6 bases; nucleotides not matched to a gene: 15. This CDR3 has 15 residues. CDR3 DNA sequence: TGCAGCGTATGCCATTGGAAGCGGGAGGACGGCGAGCAGTACTTC. Translated, it gives CSVCHWKREDGEQYF.